This T cell receptor (beta chain) was sequenced during a study of shared clonotypes between healthy human individuals. The study, taken as a whole, reports: Blood was the only sampled material, and tissue repertoires likely differ. Genetic and exposure-history diversity was limited by the few donors.

The assay was immunoSEQ multiplex PCR, and TCRdb's table has in-frame clones only and misses some. The table lists approximately 2.4 million clones, 90% to 96% of them singletons. Of note for this clone: Its antigen remains unknown.

The CDR3 is 14 residues long. Trimming took off 1 base at V and 9 bases at J, with 10 bases between the two ends. Germline V CDR1 and CDR2: MNHEY, SVGAGI. All donors qualified as healthy HIV-negative adults and had experienced no recent acute infections or vaccinations. The sequenced sample consisted of naive CD4+ T cells sorted from blood. Indicated subset: CD45RA+ positively selected. The receptor was derived from a young man in good health. J is TRBJ1-6 and V is TRBV6-5; D is undetermined. CDR3 bases: TGTGCCAGCAGTTACTTCCCAAGCGGTTCACCCCTCCACTTT. Its translation: CASSYFPSGSPLHF.